The present T cell receptor (beta chain) was sequenced within a study of T cell changes during pregnancy in multiple sclerosis (dated by TCRdb to between 2018 and 2020). Background on the whole study: In women with multiple sclerosis, the researchers looked at how the T cell repertoire shifted as pregnancy progressed.

Library preparation was by the immunoSEQ multiplex PCR assay. In TCRdb, the immuneACCESS table is reduced to in-frame sequences with V and J assigned. These tables do not hold every clone; where another copy was compared, an unresolved V gene accounts for under half, and the others remain unexplained. For this sample the table gives about 75,000 clones, of which more than 70% were detected only once. Together, the top ten hold approximately 0.88% of the sample. This clone was seen once. Its antigen is not yet known. Base qualities are not at hand, and no much larger clone is one base apart. The CDR3 measures 17 amino acids from cysteine to phenylalanine. Only the CDR3 DNA stays, 51 bases, in frame from base 1. Relative to germline, V is missing 3 bases and J is missing 5 bases, with 12 bases of the junction outside any gene match. CDR1 SGDLS and CDR2 YYNGEE were looked up in the germline V gene.

The rearranged segments are TRBV9 and TRBJ2-2, with 8 junctional bases fitting TRBD1. The source of this sequence is a female donor in good health, enrolled as a control in a pregnancy study. The specimen comprised peripheral blood, sampled in the first trimester of pregnancy. The CDR3 reads CASSDGGQGIGTGELFF. The sequenced DNA is TGTGCCAGCAGCGATGGAGGACAGGGAATCGGTACCGGGGAGCTGTTTTTT.